A selection of T cell receptor beta chains follows, all from one sample in a study of T-cell memory formation after mild COVID-19. TCRdb recomputed calls from the 5' RACE reads with MiXCR, one row per CDR3 protein. The data contain around 320,000 distinct CDR3 sequences, approximately 20% of them singletons. The material sequenced was PBMCs or a T cell subset sorted from them (not recorded which). Receptors originate from a man aged 18 to 29 who had mild COVID-19 (a few samples of this study predate the infection). Cell type and time point are not known. Each CDR3 is given with its conserved first and last residue. D genes are given only for firm matches. Rows may omit the clone size; those that give it use once, few, many or a size class.

j_call clone_size cdr3_length v_call d_call cdr3_aa cdr3_nt
TRBJ2-6 - 17 TRBV20-1 - CSAPRSVRARGANVLTF TGCAGTGCTCCGAGGTCGGTCCGGGCGAGGGGGGCCAACGTCCTGACTTTC
TRBJ2-1 few 14 TRBV6-2/TRBV6-3 TRBD2 CASRRLAGYNEQFF TGTGCCAGCAGGCGACTAGCGGGGTACAATGAGCAGTTCTTC
TRBJ1-2 few 14 TRBV13 - CASRLNRDRYGYTF TGTGCCAGCAGGTTAAACAGGGATCGGTATGGCTACACCTTC
TRBJ2-5 few 14 TRBV29-1 TRBD2 CSVAYQSGGETQYF TGCAGCGTTGCGTACCAAAGCGGGGGGGAGACCCAGTACTTC
TRBJ2-1 few 19 TRBV6-2/TRBV6-3 TRBD2 CATKPLAGGPYSSYNEQFF TGTGCCACCAAACCGTTAGCGGGGGGGCCATACAGCTCCTACAATGAGCAGTTCTTC
TRBJ2-3 few 15 TRBV6-4 TRBD2 CASSDGAGASDTQYF TGTGCCAGCAGTGATGGAGCGGGGGCTTCAGATACGCAGTATTTT
TRBJ2-2 - 15 TRBV27 - CASSLRGTNTGELFF TGTGCCAGCAGTTTAAGGGGAACCAACACCGGGGAGCTGTTTTTT
TRBJ1-1 few 16 TRBV6-5 TRBD1 CASSSQRGRGNTEAFF TGTGCCAGCAGCTCTCAGAGGGGGCGGGGGAACACTGAAGCTTTCTTT
TRBJ2-1 - 14 TRBV6-2/TRBV6-3 - CASSYSSRKDRGFF TGTGCCAGCAGTTACTCGAGCCGCAAGGACAGAGGGTTCTTC
TRBJ1-4 - 15 TRBV7-2 TRBD1 CASSPTPQGVGKLFF TGTGCCAGCAGCCCAACCCCACAGGGGGTAGGAAAACTGTTTTTT
TRBJ2-1 few 20 TRBV7-3 TRBD2 CASSLRSSGGVSGSYNEQFF TGTGCCAGCAGCCTAAGGTCTAGCGGGGGGGTAAGCGGTAGCTACAATGAGCAGTTCTTC
TRBJ1-1 once 12 TRBV20-1 - CSARAGNTEAFF TGCAGTGCTAGAGCCGGGAACACTGAAGCTTTCTTT
TRBJ1-4 few 15 TRBV5-1 - CASSFWAPTNEKLFF TGCGCCAGCAGCTTTTGGGCACCAACTAATGAAAAACTGTTTTTT
TRBJ2-1 few 17 TRBV6-2/TRBV6-3 - CASSYSRLRGAHDEQFF TGTGCCAGCAGTTACTCTCGTCTCCGGGGCGCCCACGATGAGCAGTTCTTC
TRBJ2-3 few 14 TRBV7-2 - CASTRGTDTDTQYF TGTGCCAGCACCCGCGGGACCGACACAGATACGCAGTATTTT
TRBJ2-3 - 16 TRBV7-9 TRBD2 CASSLIAGGPADTQYF TGTGCCAGCAGCCTCATAGCGGGGGGGCCCGCAGATACGCAGTATTTT
TRBJ2-3 - 16 TRBV6-6 TRBD1 CASSSRDRYFTDTQYF TGTGCCAGCAGTTCCCGGGACAGATACTTCACAGATACGCAGTATTTT
TRBJ2-5 few 17 TRBV9 TRBD2 CASSRTSGGSVQETQYF TGTGCCAGCAGCCGGACTAGCGGGGGGTCCGTGCAAGAGACCCAGTACTTC
TRBJ1-1 - 17 TRBV4-1 - CASSQGLGGGWYTEAFF TGCGCCAGCAGTCAGGGTCTGGGTGGAGGGTGGTACACTGAAGCTTTCTTT
TRBJ1-5 - 14 TRBV27 - CASRRGGRYQPQHF TGTGCCAGCAGGAGGGGAGGCAGGTATCAGCCCCAGCATTTT
TRBJ2-7 - 14 TRBV7-6 TRBD1 CASSQGQGSYEQYF TGTGCCAGCAGCCAGGGACAGGGTTCCTACGAGCAGTACTTC
TRBJ2-6 few 18 TRBV7-2 - CASSLVFSPVSGANVLTF TGTGCCAGCAGCTTAGTTTTCAGCCCCGTCTCTGGGGCCAACGTCCTGACTTTC
TRBJ1-3 - 16 TRBV7-9 - CASSLRHKDSGNTIYF TGTGCCAGCAGCTTACGCCACAAGGACTCTGGAAACACCATATATTTT
TRBJ1-5 few 15 TRBV4-1 - CASSQDFTARQPQHF TGCGCCAGCAGCCAAGATTTCACAGCGAGGCAGCCCCAGCATTTT
TRBJ2-3 many 18 TRBV7-2 TRBD2 CASSPPLWTSVGTDTQYF TGTGCCAGCAGCCCCCCATTGTGGACTAGCGTTGGAACAGATACGCAGTATTTT